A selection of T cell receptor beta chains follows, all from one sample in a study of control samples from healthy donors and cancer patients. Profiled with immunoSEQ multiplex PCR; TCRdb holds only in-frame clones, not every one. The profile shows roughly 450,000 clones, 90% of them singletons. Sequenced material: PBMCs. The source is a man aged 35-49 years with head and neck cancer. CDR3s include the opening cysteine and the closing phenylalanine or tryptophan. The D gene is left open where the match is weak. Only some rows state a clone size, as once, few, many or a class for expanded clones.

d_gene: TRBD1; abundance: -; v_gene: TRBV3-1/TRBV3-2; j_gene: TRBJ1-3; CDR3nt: TGTGCCAGCAGCCAAGAGACAGGGCAAGGAAACACCATATATTTT; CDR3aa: CASSQETGQGNTIYF
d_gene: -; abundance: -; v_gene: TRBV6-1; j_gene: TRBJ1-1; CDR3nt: TGTGCCAGCAAGGGGCCTTCTGAAGCTTTCTTT; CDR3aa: CASKGPSEAFF
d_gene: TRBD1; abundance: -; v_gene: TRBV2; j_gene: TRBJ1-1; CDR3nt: TGTGCCAGCAGGAAAACAGGGGGCCCCACTGAAGCTTTCTTT; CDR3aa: CASRKTGGPTEAFF
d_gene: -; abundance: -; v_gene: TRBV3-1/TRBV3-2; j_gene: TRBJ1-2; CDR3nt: TGTGCCAGCAGCCAAGCTAGGGCCGACGGCTACACCTTC; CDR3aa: CASSQARADGYTF
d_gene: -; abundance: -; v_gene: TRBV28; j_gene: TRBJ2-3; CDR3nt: TGTGCCAGCAGTTTTGACACCTCGGGAGCCACAGATACGCAGTATTTT; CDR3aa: CASSFDTSGATDTQYF
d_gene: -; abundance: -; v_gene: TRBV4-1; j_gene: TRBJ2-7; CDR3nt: TGCGCCAGCAGCCTAGCAGAGCACTACGAGCAGTACTTC; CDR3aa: CASSLAEHYEQYF
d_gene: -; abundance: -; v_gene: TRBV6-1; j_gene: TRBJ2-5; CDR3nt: TGTGCCAGCAGTGAAGGGGTCAGGTTCCAAGAGACCCAGTACTTC; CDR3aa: CASSEGVRFQETQYF
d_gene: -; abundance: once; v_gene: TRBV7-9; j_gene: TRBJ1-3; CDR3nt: TGTGCCAGCAGCTTGATCGGGGGCACTGGAAACACCATATATTTT; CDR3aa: CASSLIGGTGNTIYF
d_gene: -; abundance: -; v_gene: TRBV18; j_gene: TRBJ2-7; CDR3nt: TGTGCCAGCTCACCATCTTCGGTTGAGGAGCAGTACTTC; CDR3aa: CASSPSSVEEQYF
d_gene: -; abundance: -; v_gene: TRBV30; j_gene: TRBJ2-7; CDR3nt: TGTGCCTGGGCCCGGGACGTAGGAGGCGAGCAGTACTTC; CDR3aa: CAWARDVGGEQYF
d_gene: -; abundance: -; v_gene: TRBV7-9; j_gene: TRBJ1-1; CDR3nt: TGTGCCAGCAGCCCCTTCCAGGTTACTGAAGCTTTCTTT; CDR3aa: CASSPFQVTEAFF
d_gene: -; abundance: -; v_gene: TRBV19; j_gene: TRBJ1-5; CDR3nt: TGTGCCAGTAGTATCGAGGAAGGGCTCAATCAGCCCCAGCATTTT; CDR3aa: CASSIEEGLNQPQHF
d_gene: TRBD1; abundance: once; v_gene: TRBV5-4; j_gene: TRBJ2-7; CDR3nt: TGTGCCAGCAGCTTAGACAGGGGTTCCTACGAGCAGTACTTC; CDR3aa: CASSLDRGSYEQYF
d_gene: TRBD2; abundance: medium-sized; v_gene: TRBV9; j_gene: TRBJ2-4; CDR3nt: TGTGCCAGCAGCGTAGGTAGCGGGGTAGCCAAAAACATTCAGTACTTC; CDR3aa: CASSVGSGVAKNIQYF
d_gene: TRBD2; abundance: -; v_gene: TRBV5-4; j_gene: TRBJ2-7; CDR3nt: TGTGCCAGCTGCGAGGGACTAGCGGGAGTGATTAACTTC; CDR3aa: CASCEGLAGVINF
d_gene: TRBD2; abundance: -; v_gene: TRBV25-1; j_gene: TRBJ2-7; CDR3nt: TGTGCCAGCAGCAAAGGGAGGGACTGGCAGTACTTC; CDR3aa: CASSKGRDWQYF
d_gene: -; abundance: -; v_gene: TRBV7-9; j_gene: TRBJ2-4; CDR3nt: TGTGCCAGCAGCTTAGGAAGCGGAATCGGCATTCAGTACTTC; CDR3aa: CASSLGSGIGIQYF
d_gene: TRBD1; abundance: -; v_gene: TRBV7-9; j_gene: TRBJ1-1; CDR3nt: TGTGCCAGCAGCCGACAGGGAGGGTACACTGAAGCTTTCTTT; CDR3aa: CASSRQGGYTEAFF
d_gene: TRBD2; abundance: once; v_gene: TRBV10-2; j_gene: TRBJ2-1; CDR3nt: TGCGCCAGCAGTGATGGGCCTAGCGGGGGTATCTACAATGAGCAGTTCTTC; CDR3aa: CASSDGPSGGIYNEQFF
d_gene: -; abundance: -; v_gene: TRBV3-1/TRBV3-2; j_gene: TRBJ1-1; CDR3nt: TGTGCCAGCAGCCCCACACTTCAGGGTTCTGAAGCTTTCTTT; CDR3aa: CASSPTLQGSEAFF
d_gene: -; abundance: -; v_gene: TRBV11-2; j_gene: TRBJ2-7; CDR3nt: TGTGCCAGCAGCTCCGGGACGTTTACCTACGAGCAGTACTTC; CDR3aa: CASSSGTFTYEQYF
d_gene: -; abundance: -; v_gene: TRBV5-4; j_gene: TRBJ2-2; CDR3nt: TGTGCCAGCAGCTTGTTCGGGAACACCGGGGAGCTGTTTTTT; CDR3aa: CASSLFGNTGELFF
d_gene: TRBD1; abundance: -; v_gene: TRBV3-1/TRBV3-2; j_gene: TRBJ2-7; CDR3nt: TGTGCCAGCAGCCAACTATCCCGGGACAGGGGGCGAAGGTACGAGCAGTACTTC; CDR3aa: CASSQLSRDRGRRYEQYF
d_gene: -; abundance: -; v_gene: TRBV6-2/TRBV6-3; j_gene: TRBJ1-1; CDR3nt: TGTGCCAGCAGGCCTGACAGGTGGGGGAACACTGAAGCTTTCTTT; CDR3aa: CASRPDRWGNTEAFF
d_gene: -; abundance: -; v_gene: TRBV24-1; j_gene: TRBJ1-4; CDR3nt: TGTGCCACCAGTGATGTGGAGAATAATGAAAAACTGTTTTTT; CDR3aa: CATSDVENNEKLFF
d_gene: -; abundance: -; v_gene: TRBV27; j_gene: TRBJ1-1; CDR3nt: TGTGCCAGCAGTCGGGCCAACACTGAAGCTTTCTTT; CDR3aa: CASSRANTEAFF
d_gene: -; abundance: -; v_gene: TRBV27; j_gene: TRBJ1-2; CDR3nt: TGTGCCAGCAGCGAAAGACAGGCCCCCAACTATGGCTACACCTTC; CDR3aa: CASSERQAPNYGYTF
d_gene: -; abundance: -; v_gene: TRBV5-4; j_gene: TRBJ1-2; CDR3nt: TGTGCCAGCAGCTTCGGAGGGGACTATGGCTACACCTTC; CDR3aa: CASSFGGDYGYTF
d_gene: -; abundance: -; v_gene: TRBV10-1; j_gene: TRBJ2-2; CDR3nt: TGCGCCAGCAGGACGGGACATAACACCGGGGAGCTGTTTTTT; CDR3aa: CASRTGHNTGELFF
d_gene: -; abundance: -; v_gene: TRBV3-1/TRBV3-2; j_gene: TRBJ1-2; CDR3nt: TGTGCCAGCAGCAAACAGGGTGCCTATGGCTACACCTTC; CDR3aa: CASSKQGAYGYTF
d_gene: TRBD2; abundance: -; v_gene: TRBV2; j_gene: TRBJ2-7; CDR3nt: TGTGCCAGCAGCCCCGGGGGGGCGGCAAGCTCCTACGAGCAGTACTTC; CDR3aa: CASSPGGAASSYEQYF
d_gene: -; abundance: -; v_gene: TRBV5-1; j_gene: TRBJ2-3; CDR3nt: TGCGCCAGCAGCTTGGGTCCATTGGGGGAGGCGGGAACAGATACGCAGTATTTT; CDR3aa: CASSLGPLGEAGTDTQYF
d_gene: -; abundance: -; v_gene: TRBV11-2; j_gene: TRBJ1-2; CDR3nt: TGTGCCAGCAGCTTAGTTGGGAGCGACTATGGCTACACCTTC; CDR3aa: CASSLVGSDYGYTF
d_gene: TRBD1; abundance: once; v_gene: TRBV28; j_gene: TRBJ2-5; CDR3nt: TGTGCCAGCAGGACAGGGGGCCAAGAGACCCAGTACTTC; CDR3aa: CASRTGGQETQYF
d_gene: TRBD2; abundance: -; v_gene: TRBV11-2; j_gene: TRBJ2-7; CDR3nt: TGTGCCAGCAGCCGACTAGCGGATGAACGTTACGAGCAGTACTTC; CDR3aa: CASSRLADERYEQYF
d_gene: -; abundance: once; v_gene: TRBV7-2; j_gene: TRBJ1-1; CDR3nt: TGTGCCAGCAGCCTTCCGGACGGGATGAACACTGAAGCTTTCTTT; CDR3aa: CASSLPDGMNTEAFF
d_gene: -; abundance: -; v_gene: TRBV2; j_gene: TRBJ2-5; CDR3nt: TGTGCCAGCAGTGAGGCGGGAGAGACCCAGTACTTC; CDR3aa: CASSEAGETQYF
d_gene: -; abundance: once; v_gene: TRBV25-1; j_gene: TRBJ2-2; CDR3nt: TGTGCCAGCAGTGAATCCGGGGGCACCGGGGAGCTGTTTTTT; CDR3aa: CASSESGGTGELFF
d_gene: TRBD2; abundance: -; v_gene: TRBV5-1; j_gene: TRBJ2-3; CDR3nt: TGCGCCAGCAGCTTACTAGCGGGGAGCACAGATACGCAGTATTTT; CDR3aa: CASSLLAGSTDTQYF